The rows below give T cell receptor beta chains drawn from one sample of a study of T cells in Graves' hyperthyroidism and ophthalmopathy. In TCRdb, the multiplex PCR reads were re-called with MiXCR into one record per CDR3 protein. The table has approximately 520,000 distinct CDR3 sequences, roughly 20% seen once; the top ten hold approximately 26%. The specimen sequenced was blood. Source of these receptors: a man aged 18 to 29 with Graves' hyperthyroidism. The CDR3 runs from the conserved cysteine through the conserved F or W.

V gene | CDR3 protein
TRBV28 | CASSEPQRPAGGYTF
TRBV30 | CAWTSAAGYSEQYF
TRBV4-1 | CASSQDGLRGYTF
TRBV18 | CASSPAGRSRSYEQYF
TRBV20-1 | CSARVGGASNQPQHF
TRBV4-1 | CASSHPRATEAFF
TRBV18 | CASSPNNMNTEAFF
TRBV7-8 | CASLGGNTGELFF
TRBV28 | CASSSSGGNSRNIQYF
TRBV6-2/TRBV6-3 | CASSYLDRPPQHF
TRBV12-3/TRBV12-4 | CASRSPGGREPQHF
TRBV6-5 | CASSSARLRGGIQYF
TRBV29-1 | CSVEDRGRGGGYTF
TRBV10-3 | CAISRTSGTANTGELFF
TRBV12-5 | CASGSYNQGGGYTF
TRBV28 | CASSLTLMNTEAFF
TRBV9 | CASSVAAGSGETQYF
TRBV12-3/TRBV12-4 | CASTPERVNTEAFF
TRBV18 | CASSPNPGQEETQYF
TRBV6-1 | CASKGAGRETQYF
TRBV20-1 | CSTLQDMRGYTF
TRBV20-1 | CSASDLGTEAFF
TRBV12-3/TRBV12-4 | CASRGRQETQYF
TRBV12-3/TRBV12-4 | CASSLAGGRVEAFF
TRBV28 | CASSPPPTGDYGYTF
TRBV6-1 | CASSEAGAMGDGQPQHF
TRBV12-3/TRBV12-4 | CASSLVAGGLGETQYF
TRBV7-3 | CASSLNPGGPGTGELFF
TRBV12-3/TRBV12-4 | CASSPSGGETQYF
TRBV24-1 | CATRDRGPNQPQHF
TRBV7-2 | CASSLLQGFEGETQYF
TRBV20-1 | CSARDFGPPQETQYF
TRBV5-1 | CGSSPQTNYGYTF
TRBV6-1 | CASSEDPATYYGYTF
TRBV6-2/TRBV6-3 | CASTGLAWEQYF
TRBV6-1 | CASTGPPGQQETQYF
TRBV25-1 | CASSYGTGNYEQYF
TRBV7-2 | CASSLVYDSSGGYTF
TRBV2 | CDSSGTETYEQYF
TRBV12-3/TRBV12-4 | CASSPGLAGGELFF
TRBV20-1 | CSLRAYEQYF
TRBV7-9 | CASSLRLAGRDGYTF
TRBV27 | CASSLTSGAGEAFF
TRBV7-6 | CASSLDGGLGYTF
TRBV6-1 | CASSEQIRSSYEQYF
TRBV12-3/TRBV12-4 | CASSPRGEGYEQYF